The 11 T cell receptor beta chains in this list originate from one sample, sequenced in a study of cytomegalovirus exposure and HLA in healthy donors. Vbeta (60) and Jbeta (13) primers were used in the PCR. Sequencing used immunoSEQ multiplex PCR; TCRdb keeps in-frame clones, though not all of them. Of 150,000 to 250,000 clones detected, 60% to 85% appear once; the ten largest clones hold approximately 1.5%. Input material: PBMCs. The origin of the receptors is a girl aged 5-17 years in good health and CMV-seropositive.

This chain uses TRBV2 with TRBJ2-7, with a tentative D call TRBD1 (5 bases). V lost 3 bases and J lost 7, with 16 bases in between. CDR3 length: 14 amino acids. Germline CDR1 and CDR2: SNHLY and FYNNEI. This CDR3 is CASSDTGFLGEQYF. In nucleotides, the CDR3 is TGTGCCAGCAGTGATACAGGATTCTTGGGTGAGCAGTACTTC. The complete variable domain, with remaining parts taken from reference TRBV2 and TRBJ2-7, reads EPEVTQTPSHQVTQMGQEVILRCVPISNHLYFYWYRQILGQKVEFLVSFYNNEISEKSEIFDDQFSVERPDGSNFTLKIRSTKLEDSAMYFCASSDTGFLGEQYFGPGTRLTVT.

This clone was counted a few times. The chain employs TRBV2 and TRBJ1-1; D call uncertain. Germline-derived CDR1 and CDR2 are SNHLY and FYNNEI. This CDR3 contains 10 residues. The V and J ends lost 2 bases and 12 bases respectively, with 7 bases between them. This chain's CDR3 is CASSEYGTFF. The CDR3 DNA follows: TGTGCCAGCAGTGAATACGGGACTTTCTTT.

The J gene is TRBJ1-4, the V gene TRBV6-4, with TRBD1 matching over 8 bases. V shed 5 bases, J shed 4 bases, and the junction held 6 bases outside the gene matches. There are 15 residues in the CDR3. The V gene's germline CDR1 is MRHNA and CDR2 SNTAGT. As DNA, the CDR3 is TGTGCCAGCAGTCACGGGACAGGTCTTAATGAAAAACTGTTTTTT. The encoded protein is CASSHGTGLNEKLFF.

J is TRBJ1-6 and V is TRBV9, with D perhaps matching TRBD1 (6 bases). Trimming stripped 1 base from V and 7 bases from J, with 12 bases between. Germline CDR1 SGDLS, CDR2 YYNGEE. The CDR3 runs 15 residues. The CDR3 DNA is TGTGCCAGCAGCGTATCCGGACAGTTAAATTCACCCCTCCACTTT. It encodes CASSVSGQLNSPLHF.

CDR3 DNA sequence: TGCGCCAGCAGCCAAGATCGGGTCGTCGTAATTAGCTACACCTTC. Translated, it gives CASSQDRVVVISYTF. This chain connects TRBV4-1 to TRBJ1-2; no reliable D call. The germline V and J ends were trimmed by 0 bases and 9 bases, with 17 bases remaining between them. The CDR3 contains 15 residues. CDR1 and CDR2 from the germline V gene are MGHRA and YSYEKL.

The CDR3 spells CSVTVTGELFF. The CDR3, as DNA: TGCAGTGTGACTGTCACCGGGGAGCTGTTTTTT. The chain combines TRBV20-1 with TRBJ2-2; D remains ambiguous. Per germline, CDR1 DFQATT and CDR2 SNEGSKA (reference sequence). V was shortened by 7 bases and J by 4 bases, with 7 bases between the two germline ends. This CDR3 has 11 amino acids.

The chain uses TRBV5-4 and TRBJ1-4, with a tentative D call TRBD1 (5 bases). CDR1 and CDR2 (germline): SGHNT, YYREEE (reference sequence). The CDR3 runs to 16 residues. Trimming pared 3 bases from V and 8 bases from J, leaving 20 bases between. CDR3 sequence reads: CASSSGGAGREEKLFF. The CDR3 region has the DNA TGTGCCAGCAGCTCGGGAGGTGCAGGGAGGGAAGAAAAACTGTTTTTT.

This clone was detected a few times. This chain links TRBV6-4 with TRBJ2-3, with TRBD2 identical over 8 bases. The CDR3 sequence is 15 residues long. J was trimmed by 4 bases and V by 5 bases; bases with no gene match: 8. Germline CDR1 is MRHNA and CDR2 is SNTAGT. The CDR3 DNA is TGTGCCAGCAGTTCCAGCGGGGGCTGGGCAGATACGCAGTATTTT. This translates into CASSSSGGWADTQYF.

The chain joins TRBV19 to TRBJ2-7; TRBD1 agrees at 9 bases. With V trimmed by 7 bases and J by 7 bases, 11 bases remained unmatched. Per the germline V gene, CDR1 is LNHDA and CDR2 is SQIVND (reference sequence). The length of the CDR3 is 14 residues. The CDR3 loop is CASTDDRGVGEQYF. CDR3 nucleotide sequence: TGTGCCAGTACCGACGACAGGGGGGTAGGAGAGCAGTACTTC.

This clone was detected once. J is TRBJ2-5 and V is TRBV4-3; TRBD2 aligns across 8 bases. Germline V gives CDR1 LGHNA, CDR2 YSLEER. Germline trimming cut 0 bases from V and 6 bases from J; bases unmatched to any gene: 6. CDR3 size: 15 residues. The CDR3 reads CASSQDRGGAQTQYF. The CDR3, as DNA: TGCGCCAGCAGCCAAGACCGGGGGGGGGCGCAGACCCAGTACTTC.

The chain recombines TRBV5-7 with TRBJ1-1; D unclear. TRBV5-7 is reported as an ORF; its role is uncertain. Trimming removed 3 bases from V and 3 bases from J, with 21 bases in between. This CDR3 spans 17 amino acids. The CDR3 region has the DNA TGTGCCAGCAGCTCGGGGAGAGGGCCAAAATCAGACACTGAAGCTTTCTTT. Its translation: CASSSGRGPKSDTEAFF.